This TCR beta chain was identified during a study of blood T cell repertoires in COVID-19. Overall study context: The origin of the acute and convalescent COVID-19 samples was the United States, Italy and Spain. T cells, B-cell-depleted T cells, or PBMCs provided the cDNA or gDNA that served as material.

A word on this clone: One end of the junction fails to match germline, which may point to a read error. This sample also contains other DNA sequences that code for the same CDR3.

This CDR3 spans 15 amino acids. The V gene's germline CDR1 is SQVTM and CDR2 ANQGSEA. In the original analysis: Using reference gene primer amplification, nucleated cell counts were estimated. Assay: immunoSEQ multiplex PCR; the TCRdb copy retains only in-frame clones and omits some. V, J and clone size derive from that table, while D and trimming were established from the DNA sequence. The data hold over 75,000 clones, with roughly 88% observed a single time. This rearrangement joins TRBV29-1 to TRBJ1-1; D gene ambiguous. The TCR comes from a woman older than 75 with active or convalescent COVID-19. The specimen sequenced was peripheral blood. CDR3 in DNA: TGCAGCGTTGAAGAGTTGAGGGCCTGGAACACTGAAGCCTTCTTT. Translating gives CSVEELRAWNTEAFF.